A selection of T cell receptor beta chains follows, all from one sample in a study of cytotoxic CD8 clonotypes in ibrutinib-treated CLL. The repertoire was sequenced with immunoSEQ multiplex PCR; TCRdb's copy has only in-frame clones and lacks some. The table has 130,000 to 150,000 clones, approximately 81% seen once. Sequencing was performed on PBMCs, taken after 12 months of ibrutinib treatment. The source of these receptors is a human donor with chronic lymphocytic leukemia. Each CDR3 is given with its conserved first and last residue. The order of the fields is D gene, J gene, V gene, clone size, CDR3 DNA, CDR3 protein. D genes are given only for firm matches. The size entry is marked missing in some rows and otherwise reads once, few, many or a size class.

NA,TRBJ2-1,TRBV5-8,NA,TGTGCCAGCAGCTTGTTTTCTTTCCAGTCCCACAATGAGCAGTTCTTC,CASSLFSFQSHNEQFF
NA,TRBJ1-4,TRBV7-9,NA,TGTGCCAGCAGCTTAACTCTGGGAGCAACTAATGAAAAACTGTTTTTT,CASSLTLGATNEKLFF
TRBD1,TRBJ1-6,TRBV30,NA,TGTGCCTGGGACCGACAGGGTCGAACCTATAATTCACCCCTCCACTTT,CAWDRQGRTYNSPLHF
TRBD2,TRBJ2-5,TRBV11-3,NA,TGTGCCAGCAGCGTCGGACTAGCGGGAAGTCAAGAGACCCAGTACTTC,CASSVGLAGSQETQYF
NA,TRBJ2-1,TRBV11-2,NA,TGTGCCAGCAGCTTCCACAATTTGCAGTTCTTC,CASSFHNLQFF
NA,TRBJ2-1,TRBV9,NA,TGTGCCAGCAGCTTCTTCGACGGCAATGAGCAGTTCTTC,CASSFFDGNEQFF
TRBD2,TRBJ2-1,TRBV2,NA,TGTGCCAGCAGCCTAGCGGCCACCTACAATGAGCAGTTCTTC,CASSLAATYNEQFF
NA,TRBJ2-2,TRBV7-3,NA,TGTGCCAGCAGCTTCTCTTCCGGGGAGCTGTTTTTT,CASSFSSGELFF
TRBD1,TRBJ1-2,TRBV29-1,few,TGCAGCGTCCGGGACAGGGACGGCTACACCTTC,CSVRDRDGYTF
TRBD1,TRBJ1-2,TRBV5-4,NA,TGTGCCAGCGGCGGACAGGGGATTTCGGTTGGCTACACCTTC,CASGGQGISVGYTF
TRBD1,TRBJ2-7,TRBV5-6,NA,TGTGCCAGCAGCGGAATAGGACAGGCCCACTTTTACGAGCAGTACTTC,CASSGIGQAHFYEQYF
NA,TRBJ2-5,TRBV30,NA,TGTGCCTGGACCCAAACAGGGTCGGAGACCCAGTACTTC,CAWTQTGSETQYF
NA,TRBJ2-3,TRBV2,NA,TGTGCCAGCAGTGACTCTGTTGCGGGGAGCACAGATACGCAGTATTTT,CASSDSVAGSTDTQYF
NA,TRBJ2-1,TRBV2,NA,TGTGCCAGCAACTCGAGACCTCCTACCTACAATGAGCAGTTCTTC,CASNSRPPTYNEQFF
NA,TRBJ2-7,TRBV7-9,NA,TGTGCCAGCAGCTGGATTCGGGAGAGTTACGAGCAGTACTTC,CASSWIRESYEQYF
NA,TRBJ2-6,TRBV4-3,few,TGCGCCAGCAGCCAAGATTCCCCCTACTCTGGGGCCAACGTCCTGACTTTC,CASSQDSPYSGANVLTF
TRBD1,TRBJ1-5,TRBV6-4,few,TGTGCCCGCGAAGACGGACGGGACAGTCGACAGCCCCAGCATTTT,CAREDGRDSRQPQHF
NA,TRBJ1-4,TRBV7-9,NA,TGTGCCAGCAGCTTATTCCGACAGGACTATGCAACTAATGAAAAACTGTTTTTT,CASSLFRQDYATNEKLFF
NA,TRBJ2-2,TRBV7-2,NA,TGTGCCAGCAGCTTAGCAGGGATTTCGAACACCGGGGAGCTGTTTTTT,CASSLAGISNTGELFF
TRBD1,TRBJ2-7,TRBV7-2,NA,TGTGCCAGCAGCTTAAATTACAGGGGCTACGAGCAGTACTTC,CASSLNYRGYEQYF
NA,TRBJ2-3,TRBV28,NA,TGTGCCAGCAGACCTACTAACACAGATACGCAGTATTTT,CASRPTNTDTQYF
NA,TRBJ1-1,TRBV2,NA,TGTGCCAGCAGTGATGAAGTATATACTGAAGCTTTCTTT,CASSDEVYTEAFF
NA,TRBJ1-1,TRBV10-3,once,TGTGCCATCACAACGACAAGGGAGAACACTGAAGCTTTCTTT,CAITTTRENTEAFF
TRBD1,TRBJ2-7,TRBV7-9,NA,TGTGCCAGCAGCGGACAGGGTGGCTACGAGCAGTACTTC,CASSGQGGYEQYF
TRBD1,TRBJ2-7,TRBV5-1,once,TGCGCCAGCAGCTTACGACAGGGGTCGATCCACGAGCAGTACTTC,CASSLRQGSIHEQYF
TRBD1,TRBJ2-2,TRBV28,NA,TGTGCCAGCAGTTCACCCGGGACAGTAAACACCGGGGAGCTGTTTTTT,CASSSPGTVNTGELFF
NA,TRBJ1-4,TRBV6-6,NA,TGTGCCAGCGCTTTTGGTGGAGGTGAAAAACTGTTTTTT,CASAFGGGEKLFF
TRBD2,TRBJ2-1,TRBV5-1,NA,TGCGCCAGCACGAAAATAGCGGGCTCCTACAATGAGCAGTTCTTC,CASTKIAGSYNEQFF
TRBD2,TRBJ2-2,TRBV7-2,NA,TGTGCCAGCAGCTTAGTTAGCGGGAGGTACACCGGGGAGCTGTTTTTT,CASSLVSGRYTGELFF
TRBD1,TRBJ1-1,TRBV29-1,NA,TGCAGCGCAACGGGACAGATGAACACTGAAGCTTTCTTT,CSATGQMNTEAFF
NA,TRBJ2-1,TRBV6-6,few,TGTGCCAGCAGTTACTCGGTGGGGGCTTCCTACAATGAGCAGTTCTTC,CASSYSVGASYNEQFF
NA,TRBJ1-2,TRBV5-6,NA,TGTGCCAGCAGCTTCGTTGCAGGAAACTATGGCTACACCTTC,CASSFVAGNYGYTF
NA,TRBJ2-2,TRBV11-3,once,TGTGCCAGCAGCTCTCGCTTGGGCACCGGGGAGCTGTTTTTT,CASSSRLGTGELFF
NA,TRBJ2-7,TRBV7-2,NA,TGTGCCAGCAGCTTAGACACTCAGCCCCGCGAGCAGTACTTC,CASSLDTQPREQYF
NA,TRBJ2-1,TRBV4-1,few,TGCGCCAGCAGCCAAGTCTCAAGCCACAATGAGCAGTTCTTC,CASSQVSSHNEQFF
TRBD2,TRBJ2-7,TRBV28,NA,TGTGCCAGCAGAGGGGACTGGGGCGGGAGGTCCCCCTACGAGCAGTACTTC,CASRGDWGGRSPYEQYF
NA,TRBJ1-3,TRBV18,once,TGTGCCAGCTCACCAAACAGGAGACCCAGCTCTGGAAACACCATATATTTT,CASSPNRRPSSGNTIYF
NA,TRBJ2-7,TRBV25-1,few,TGTGCCAGCAGTGAATCCCACGGGGCAGGATACGAGCAGTACTTC,CASSESHGAGYEQYF
NA,TRBJ2-2,TRBV29-1,NA,TGCAGCGTTGTAGGGGGGAGGCCCAGCCCCGGGGAGCTGTTTTTT,CSVVGGRPSPGELFF
NA,TRBJ1-3,TRBV6-5,NA,TGTGCCAGCAGACAGGGAGGTGATGGAAACACCATATATTTT,CASRQGGDGNTIYF
NA,TRBJ2-7,TRBV4-1,NA,TGCGCCAGCAGCCAACCCAGGCGGCTCTACTTC,CASSQPRRLYF
NA,TRBJ1-2,TRBV19,NA,TGTGCCAGTAGTCCTGACCTCGACTATGGCTACACCTTC,CASSPDLDYGYTF
NA,TRBJ2-2,TRBV7-9,few,TGTGCCAGCAGCTTAATGGGGACCGGGGAGCTGTTTTTT,CASSLMGTGELFF
TRBD2,TRBJ2-2,TRBV7-8,NA,TGTGCCAGCAGCTTAGCAGCGGGAAGGGCCGGGGAGCTGTTTTTT,CASSLAAGRAGELFF
TRBD1,TRBJ1-5,TRBV2,few,TGTGCCAGCAAGGCGGACAGGGGAAATCAGCCCCAGCATTTT,CASKADRGNQPQHF
NA,TRBJ2-7,TRBV9,NA,TGTGCCAGCAGCGTAGCGATTAGCGGTGCCTACGAGCAGTACTTC,CASSVAISGAYEQYF
NA,TRBJ1-1,TRBV27,NA,TGTGCCAGCAGCGCAGGGGACGCTGAAGCTTTCTTT,CASSAGDAEAFF
TRBD1,TRBJ2-2,TRBV11-2,NA,TGTGCCAGCAGCTTAAGAGGGACAGGGGAGGGGGAGCTGTTTTTT,CASSLRGTGEGELFF
NA,TRBJ2-7,TRBV19,NA,TGTGCCAGTAGTATCGCTGCAGGGAGGTCCTACGAGCAGTACTTC,CASSIAAGRSYEQYF
NA,TRBJ2-3,TRBV29-1,NA,TGCAGCGCCCCGAGTCCCGTTGGGGATACGCAGTATTTT,CSAPSPVGDTQYF
NA,TRBJ1-2,TRBV2,NA,TGTGCCAGCAGTGAAAGGCGGCTTTATGGCTACACCTTC,CASSERRLYGYTF
TRBD2,TRBJ2-1,TRBV7-2,NA,TGTGCCAGTGATCTAGCGGCGAACTACAATGAGCAGTTCTTC,CASDLAANYNEQFF
NA,TRBJ2-7,TRBV21-1,few,TGTGCCAGCAGCAAAGCGCAACTAGCTCCCGAGCAGTACTTC,CASSKAQLAPEQYF
NA,TRBJ1-4,TRBV7-2,NA,TGTGCCAGCAGCTTTTTTTGGGGTAATGAAAAACTGTTTTTT,CASSFFWGNEKLFF
NA,TRBJ2-7,TRBV28,NA,TGTGCCAGCAGTTTAGGAGGCCCGGGGGCGGGAGTCGGCGAGCAGTACTTC,CASSLGGPGAGVGEQYF
NA,TRBJ2-2,TRBV6-5,NA,TGTGCCAGCAGTTTAAGCCGGCATCCCGGGGAGCTGTTTTTT,CASSLSRHPGELFF
TRBD1,TRBJ2-7,TRBV7-9,NA,TGTGCCAGCAGCGCACCCGGGACAGGCACCTACGAGCAGTACTTC,CASSAPGTGTYEQYF
NA,TRBJ1-2,TRBV6-6,NA,TGTGCCAGCAGTTATACACCTTTGACTGTTAACTATGGCTACACCTTC,CASSYTPLTVNYGYTF
NA,TRBJ1-1,TRBV28,few,TGTGCCAGCAGTGAAACAGGGACTGAAGCTTTCTTT,CASSETGTEAFF
TRBD2,TRBJ2-5,TRBV18,once,TGTGCCAGCTCAAGACTAGCGGGAGGGCAAGAGACCCAGTACTTC,CASSRLAGGQETQYF